This entry is about one T cell receptor (beta chain). The data were produced by immunoSEQ multiplex PCR, yet TCRdb's version contains in-frame clones alone and is incomplete. The table shows 700,000 or so clones, with around 85% occurring only once. J lost 0 bases, V lost 3 bases, and 1 base had no gene match. CDR3 length: 14 amino acids. The V gene's germline CDR1 is KGHSH and CDR2 LQKENI. The data belong to a study of shared T cell receptors in the human thymus. The sample also formed part of further work on human thymus T cells. That paper adds: The donors were infants in Finland with congenital heart defects, otherwise immunologically healthy. Use of V and J genes seemed skewed within the thymic and blood repertoires.

Sequenced input: thymocytes. The J gene is TRBJ2-5, the V gene TRBV18, with 7 positions matching TRBD2. This TCR came from a girl less than two years old with a congenital heart defect. The CDR3 nucleotides are TGTGCCAGCTCACCGGGGGGGTACCAAGAGACCCAGTACTTC. Protein product: CASSPGGYQETQYF.